These 32 T cell receptor beta chains originate from one sample sequenced in a study of long-term antiretroviral therapy in people with HIV. immunoSEQ v3.0 was run at survey level. Data came from immunoSEQ multiplex PCR; TCRdb stores just in-frame clones and leaves some out. Here the sample spans fewer than 30,000 clones, about 80% being singletons. The starting material was unsorted PBMCs, obtained 1.1 years before starting antiretroviral therapy. The receptors stem from a woman aged 30 to 39 with HIV.

This clone was detected only a few times. V usage is TRBV5-3 and J usage is TRBJ2-7; possible D gene TRBD1, 6 bases. TRBV5-3 is sorted into the ORF group, with uncertain function. V was cut by 10 bases and J by 8 bases, with 25 bases left in between. The CDR3 length is 14 residues. This chain's CDR3 is CASPRTVIKFQQYV. The CDR3 bases are TGTGCCTCCCCTCGGACAGTAATTAAATTTCAGCAGTACGTC.

This rearrangement joins TRBV15 to TRBJ1-1; D not resolved. V was pared by 4 bases and J by 1 base, with 16 bases between. CDR1 and CDR2 (germline): LNHNV, YYDKDF (reference sequence). The CDR3 has 16 amino acids. CDR3 sequence (DNA): TGTGCCACCAGCACCGAACTTGGACGGGAGAACACTGAAGCTTTCTTT. Amino acids: CATSTELGRENTEAFF. The variable domain in full, with the rest retrieved from reference TRBV15 and TRBJ1-1, is DAMVIQNPRYQVTQFGKPVTLSCSQTLNHNVMYWYQQKSSQAPKLLFHYYDKDFNNEADTPDNFQSRRPNTSFCFLDIRSPGLGDTAMYLCATSTELGRENTEAFFGQGTRLTVV.

The chain joins TRBV5-4 to TRBJ2-7, with D perhaps matching TRBD2 (5 bases). The germline V gene encodes CDR1 SGHNT and CDR2 YYREEE (reference sequence). The V gene lost 6 bases and the J gene lost 6 bases, with 13 bases spanning the gap. The CDR3 is made up of 12 amino acids. The CDR3, as DNA: TGTGCCAGCACCGGGCCCGGAGGCGAGCAGTACTTC. It codes for CASTGPGGEQYF.

V and J are TRBV29-1 and TRBJ2-3; 12 bases line up with TRBD1. The junction had 13 bases not matched to a gene; V was cut back by 7 bases and J by 5 bases. The CDR3 extends over 16 amino acids. Germline lookup yields CDR1 SQVTM and CDR2 ANQGSEA. The CDR3 spells CSAGGGDRGRGDTQYF. CDR3 nucleotides: TGCAGCGCGGGCGGGGGGGACAGGGGGCGAGGAGATACGCAGTATTTT.

The J gene is TRBJ2-7, the V gene TRBV6-1; 12 bases are shared with TRBD2. The CDR3 is 16 residues long. CDR1 MNHNS and CDR2 SASEGT come from the germline V gene. V lost 2 bases to trimming and J lost 3 bases; unmatched junction nucleotides: 5. CDR3 residues: CASSESGLAGFYEQYV. The CDR3 coding sequence is TGTGCCAGCAGTGAATCGGGACTAGCGGGTTTCTACGAGCAGTACGTC.

The chain recombines TRBV6-5 with TRBJ2-5; 7 positions match TRBD1. The CDR3 is 15 residues long. Trimming cost V 8 bases and J 4 bases; bases outside gene matches: 13. Germline CDR1 and CDR2: MNHEY and SVGAGI. CDR3 protein: CASSPQKGQRETQYF. The DNA for the CDR3 is TGTGCCAGCTCCCCCCAAAAGGGACAGCGAGAGACCCAGTACTTC.

V is TRBV4-1 and J is TRBJ2-1; D remains unclear. This CDR3 has 15 amino acids. The V end lost 0 bases, the J end lost 3 bases, and 9 bases lay between the germline ends. CDR1 is MGHRA, CDR2 YSYEKL, per germline. CDR3 region: CASSQEGAVYNEQFF. In nucleotides, the CDR3 is TGCGCCAGCAGCCAAGAAGGAGCCGTCTACAATGAGCAGTTCTTC.

This clone was recorded a few times. The chain couples TRBV6-5 to TRBJ1-1, with D possibly being TRBD1 (5 bases). Germline V gene lookup returns CDR1 MNHEY and CDR2 SVGAGI. This CDR3 has 15 amino acids. V shed 7 bases and J shed 5 bases, with 20 bases lying between them. The CDR3 region has the DNA TGTGCCAGCACCTCAAGACAGAGTGTTGGGACTGAAGCTTTCTTT. Protein sequence: CASTSRQSVGTEAFF.

This clone was seen only a few times. V gene TRBV7-9 combines with J gene TRBJ1-6, with 9 bases fitting TRBD1. Trimming cost V 3 bases and J 8 bases; bases outside gene matches: 5. Germline CDR1 SEHNR, CDR2 FQNEAQ (reference sequence). CDR3 length: 15 amino acids. CDR3 bases: TGTGCCAGCAGCTTCGGAACAGGGGGCCATTCACCCCTCCACTTT. This translates into CASSFGTGGHSPLHF.

This chain connects TRBV10-3 to TRBJ1-6; D remains unclear. The CDR3 has 14 amino acids. In germline, CDR1 is ENHRY, CDR2 SYGVKD. Trimming removed 5 bases at V and 10 bases at J, with 15 bases between. CDR3 sequence reads: CAISLAISRSPLHF. The CDR3 nucleotides are TGTGCCATCAGTCTCGCGATCAGTAGGTCACCCCTCCACTTT.

The chain uses TRBV6-1 and TRBJ2-2, with D tentatively TRBD1 (6 bases). Germline lookup yields CDR1 MNHNS and CDR2 SASEGT. The CDR3 is made up of 14 amino acids. Trimming took off 6 bases at V and 5 bases at J, with 13 bases between the two ends. CDR3 protein: CASRNAQGTGELFF. The CDR3 nucleotides read TGTGCCAGCAGAAACGCACAGGGTACCGGGGAGCTGTTTTTT.

V is TRBV7-6 and J is TRBJ1-1, with D hard to call. The germline V gene encodes CDR1 SGHVS and CDR2 FNYEAQ. Deletions cut 5 bases from V and 1 base from J, with 14 bases between. The CDR3 loop spans 15 amino acids. The CDR3 DNA is TGTGCCAGCAGCGCCTATACGACTGAGAACACTGAAGCTTTCTTT. As protein: CASSAYTTENTEAFF.

J is TRBJ2-7 and V is TRBV4-2; D is unclear. Germline CDR1 is LGHNA and CDR2 is YNFKEQ. Trimming removed 4 bases from V and 3 bases from J, with 13 bases in between. This CDR3 contains 14 residues. This CDR3 is CASSPGRANYEQYF. CDR3 DNA: TGTGCCAGCAGCCCAGGACGGGCGAACTACGAGCAGTACTTC.

This sequence joins TRBV7-8 and TRBJ2-3, with D uncertain. Trimming removed 4 bases from V and 4 bases from J, with 6 bases in between. Per the germline V gene, CDR1 is SGHVS and CDR2 is FQNEAQ. The CDR3 has 12 residues. The CDR3 here is CASSSRPDTQYF. The CDR3 bases are TGTGCCAGCAGCTCTCGCCCAGATACGCAGTATTTT. The variable domain in full, with the rest retrieved from reference TRBV7-8 and TRBJ2-3, is GAGVSQSPRYKVAKRGQDVALRCDPISGHVSLFWYQQALGQGPEFLTYFQNEAQLDKSGLPSDRFFAERPEGSVSTLKIQRTQQEDSAVYLCASSSRPDTQYFGPGTRLTVL.

V usage is TRBV14 and J usage is TRBJ2-1, with D possibly matching TRBD1 (5 bases). In germline, CDR1 is SGHDN, CDR2 FVKESK. This CDR3 region has 15 residues. V was cut by 0 bases and J by 4 bases, with 10 bases left in between. The CDR3 sequence is CASSQEGQGYNEQFF. The CDR3 nucleotides read TGTGCCAGCAGCCAAGAAGGTCAGGGTTACAATGAGCAGTTCTTC.

This clone was recorded a few times. The CDR3 nucleotides are TGTGCCAGCAGTTACGGAGCGAATCAGCCCCAGCATTTT. Translating gives CASSYGANQPQHF. The chain is built from TRBV6-5 and TRBJ1-5; D is unresolved. The length of the CDR3 is 13 residues. Germline CDR1 MNHEY, CDR2 SVGAGI. The V and J ends lost 2 bases and 4 bases respectively, with 6 bases between them.

The genes are TRBV29-1 and TRBJ1-1; 9 bases fit TRBD1. Trimming took 6 bases from V and 5 from J; bases not matched to a gene: 7. Germline V gene sequence: CDR1 SQVTM, CDR2 ANQGSEA. The CDR3 has 13 amino acids. The CDR3 bases are TGCAGCGTCGCAACCGGGACAGGGACTGAAGCTTTCTTT. Its protein product is CSVATGTGTEAFF.

The rearrangement joins TRBV27 to TRBJ1-1; a weak D match, TRBD1 (6 bases). CDR1 is MNHEY, CDR2 SMNVEV, per germline (reference sequence). V lost 1 base to trimming and J lost 7 bases, with 22 bases between them. The CDR3 covers 17 residues. CDR3 nucleotides: TGTGCCAGCAGTTTATGGGGTATGGGGGCGGGGGGCGGTGAAGCTTTCTTT. It specifies CASSLWGMGAGGGEAFF.

The chain combines TRBV7-2 with TRBJ1-1; D gene ambiguous. Germline CDR1 SGHTA, CDR2 FQGNSA. The CDR3 extends over 14 amino acids. V lost 5 bases, J lost 4 bases, and 14 bases lay in between. The CDR3 is CASSPYSSVTEAFF. The CDR3 DNA follows: TGTGCCAGCAGCCCCTACAGTTCCGTCACTGAAGCTTTCTTT. Together with reference TRBV7-2 and TRBJ1-1, the CDR3 gives the full variable domain: GAGVSQSPSNKVTEKGKDVELRCDPISGHTALYWYRQSLGQGLEFLIYFQGNSAPDKSGLPSDRFSAERTGGSVSTLTIQRTQQEDSAVYLCASSPYSSVTEAFFGQGTRLTVV.

The chain uses TRBV6-4 and TRBJ1-1; perhaps TRBD1 as D (6 bases). Germline V gene data show CDR1 as MRHNA and CDR2 as SNTAGT. V was cut by 2 bases and J by 1 base, with 8 bases left in between. The CDR3 is made up of 14 amino acids. CDR3 in DNA: TGTGCCAGCAGTGACGCGACAGGGAACACTGAAGCTTTCTTT. Amino acids: CASSDATGNTEAFF.

The V and J genes are TRBV18 and TRBJ2-5, with TRBD1 matching over 8 bases. V trimming: 6 bases; J trimming: 3 bases; junction bases outside the gene matches: 6. Looked up from germline, CDR1 is KGHSH and CDR2 is LQKENI. The CDR3 has 14 residues. The CDR3, as DNA: TGTGCCAGCTCCCGGCTGACAGGGGAAGAGACCCAGTACTTC. It yields the protein CASSRLTGEETQYF.

The rearrangement uses TRBV27 and TRBJ1-3, with D unclear. The germline V gene has CDR1 MNHEY and CDR2 SMNVEV (reference sequence). The CDR3 is made up of 14 amino acids. The germline V and J ends were trimmed by 7 bases and 0 bases, with 10 bases remaining between them. For the CDR3, the DNA is TGTGCCAGCAAGGGTCGCCTCTCTGGAAACACCATATATTTT. Encoded protein: CASKGRLSGNTIYF.

The chain is built from TRBV30 and TRBJ1-3; no clear D gene. The germline V and J ends were trimmed by 1 base and 3 bases, with 4 bases remaining between them. In germline, CDR1 is GTSNPN, CDR2 SVGIG (reference sequence). CDR3 size: 12 residues. The CDR3 sequence: CAWSGGGNTIYF. The CDR3 DNA is TGTGCCTGGAGTGGGGGTGGAAACACCATATATTTT. The full variable domain, with the rest looked up from reference TRBV30 and TRBJ1-3, is SQTIHQWPATLVQPVGSPLSLECTVEGTSNPNLYWYRQAAGRGLQLLFYSVGIGQISSEVPQNLSASRPQDRQFILSSKKLLLSDSGFYLCAWSGGGNTIYFGEGSWLTVV.

The chain has TRBV10-2 and TRBJ1-2; a weak D match, TRBD1 (5 bases). Looked up from germline, CDR1 is WSHSY and CDR2 is SAAADI. The CDR3 extends over 13 amino acids. V lost 1 base, J lost 8 bases, and 11 bases lay in between. Here the CDR3 DNA reads TGCGCCAGCAGTGAGTTAGGTTGGGGCGGCTACACCTTC. The encoded protein is CASSELGWGGYTF.

The V call is TRBV25-1, the J call TRBJ1-2; tentatively, D is TRBD1 (6 bases). Germline values: CDR1 MGHDK, CDR2 SYGVNS. This CDR3 is 17 amino acids long. V dropped 1 base and J dropped 6 bases, with 21 bases sitting between them. CDR3 sequence (DNA): TGTGCCAGCAGTGAATCAGACAGGATTGGTCAGCTCAATGGCTACACCTTC. It specifies CASSESDRIGQLNGYTF.

This chain uses TRBV9 with TRBJ2-5; D is uncertain. CDR3 size: 13 residues. Germline CDR1 SGDLS, CDR2 YYNGEE. Trimming cost V 0 bases and J 0 bases, with 3 bases left between them. This CDR3 is CASSVGYQETQYF. The DNA of the CDR3 is TGTGCCAGCAGCGTAGGGTACCAAGAGACCCAGTACTTC. The whole variable domain, filled in from reference TRBV9 and TRBJ2-5, reads DSGVTQTPKHLITATGQRVTLRCSPRSGDLSVYWYQQSLDQGLQFLIQYYNGEERAKGNILERFSAQQFPDLHSELNLSSLELGDSALYFCASSVGYQETQYFGPGTRLLVL.

This clone showed up just a few times. The CDR3 coding sequence is TGCGCCAGCAGCCAGACTAGCGGGACCGGGGAGCTGTTTTTT. This gives the protein CASSQTSGTGELFF. V gene TRBV5-1 combines with J gene TRBJ2-2, with 10 positions matching TRBD2. This CDR3 region has 14 residues. Germline loops: CDR1 SGHRS, CDR2 YFSETQ. The junction had 2 bases not matched to a gene; V was cut back by 4 bases and J by 5 bases.

This chain uses TRBV5-5 with TRBJ1-5; TRBD1 might be the D (5 bases). In germline, CDR1 is SGHKS, CDR2 YYEKEE (reference sequence). The length of the CDR3 is 18 residues. V dropped 5 bases and J dropped 2 bases, with 23 bases sitting between them. CDR3 nucleotides: TGTGCCAGCAGGCGGGGGGACGTACTAACCCAACGCAATCAGCCCCAGCATTTT. Translation: CASRRGDVLTQRNQPQHF.

The V and J genes are TRBV27 and TRBJ2-7; D might be TRBD1 or TRBD2, each matching 6 bases. Trimming cost V 3 bases and J 6 bases, with 9 bases left between them. Germline V gene sequence: CDR1 MNHEY, CDR2 SMNVEV (reference sequence). The CDR3 has 12 amino acids. CDR3 protein: CASSFWGAEQYF. In DNA form, the CDR3 reads TGTGCCAGCAGTTTTTGGGGGGCCGAGCAGTACTTC.

The gene calls are TRBV5-1 and TRBJ2-2; D remains ambiguous. The V end was cut by 3 bases, the J end by 4 bases, with 7 bases between. This CDR3 is built from 13 residues. Germline V gene lookup returns CDR1 SGHRS and CDR2 YFSETQ. CDR3 nucleotide sequence: TGCGCCAGCAGCTCGGGCGGCACCGGGGAGCTGTTTTTT. Translating it yields CASSSGGTGELFF. Based on the CDR3 plus reference TRBV5-1 and TRBJ2-2, the full variable domain is KAGVTQTPRYLIKTRGQQVTLSCSPISGHRSVSWYQQTPGQGLQFLFEYFSETQRNKGNFPGRFSGRQFSNSRSEMNVSTLELGDSALYLCASSSGGTGELFFGEGSRLTVL.

This clone was seen a single time. The chain has TRBV19 and TRBJ2-4; D is undetermined. CDR1 is LNHDA and CDR2 is SQIVND in the germline V gene (reference sequence). Trimming took 6 bases from V and 0 from J, leaving 12 bases between them. CDR3 size: 15 residues. The CDR3 bases are TGTGCCAGTAGCAGTGGACCAGGAGCCAAAAACATTCAGTACTTC. Its protein product is CASSSGPGAKNIQYF.

The rearrangement joins TRBV29-1 to TRBJ2-3; 12 nucleotides line up with TRBD1. CDR3 size: 14 residues. With 6 bases clipped from V and 4 bases from J, the junction kept 5 bases outside the gene matches. Per germline, CDR1 SQVTM and CDR2 ANQGSEA. CDR3 nucleotide sequence: TGCAGCGTGGGACAGGGGGCGTTTGCAGATACGCAGTATTTT. It specifies CSVGQGAFADTQYF.